This T cell receptor (beta chain) was observed in a study of blood T cell repertoires in COVID-19. Background on the study: Some COVID-19 samples were acute and others convalescent; all came from the United States, Italy and Spain. Sample material is recorded as cDNA or gDNA derived from T cells, B-cell-depleted T cells, or PBMCs.

V lost 6 bases and J 2 bases, leaving 4 bases between the germline ends. The CDR3 has 11 residues. Germline assignment: CDR1 SNHLY and CDR2 FYNNEI. The method was immunoSEQ multiplex PCR; TCRdb's version includes in-frame clones alone and lacks a portion of them. This sample carries roughly 110,000 clones, about 84% of them seen once, and the ten largest clones take about 14%. The sample consisted of peripheral blood. This TCR was sampled from a woman aged 55-69 years with acute or convalescent COVID-19. The rearrangement uses TRBV2 and TRBJ2-5, with D hard to call. The CDR3 reads CASREQETQYF. In nucleotides, the CDR3 is TGTGCCAGCAGGGAGCAAGAGACCCAGTACTTC.